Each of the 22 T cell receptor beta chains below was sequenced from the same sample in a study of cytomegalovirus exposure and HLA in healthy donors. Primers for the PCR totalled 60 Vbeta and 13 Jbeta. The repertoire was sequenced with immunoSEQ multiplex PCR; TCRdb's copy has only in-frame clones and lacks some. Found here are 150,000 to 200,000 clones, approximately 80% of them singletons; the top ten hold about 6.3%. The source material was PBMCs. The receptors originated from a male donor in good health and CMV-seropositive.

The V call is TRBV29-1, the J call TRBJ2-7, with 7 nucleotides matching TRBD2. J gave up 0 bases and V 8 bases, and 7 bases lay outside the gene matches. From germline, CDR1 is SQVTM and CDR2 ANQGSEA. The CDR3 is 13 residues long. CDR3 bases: TGCAGCACTCTTGGCGGGAGCTCCTACGAGCAGTACTTC. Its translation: CSTLGGSSYEQYF.

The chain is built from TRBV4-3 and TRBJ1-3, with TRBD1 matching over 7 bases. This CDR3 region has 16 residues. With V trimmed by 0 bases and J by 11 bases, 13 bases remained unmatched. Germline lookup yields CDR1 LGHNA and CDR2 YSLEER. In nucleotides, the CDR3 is TGCGCCAGCAGCCAAGATACCGGGACAGCGTCCCTTCCCATATATTTT. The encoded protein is CASSQDTGTASLPIYF.

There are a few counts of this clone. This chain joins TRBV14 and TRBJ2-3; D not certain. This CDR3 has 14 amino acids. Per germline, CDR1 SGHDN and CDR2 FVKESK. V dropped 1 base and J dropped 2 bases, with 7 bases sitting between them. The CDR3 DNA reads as TGTGCCAGCAGCCAAGGTCTTTACACAGATACGCAGTATTTT. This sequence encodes CASSQGLYTDTQYF.

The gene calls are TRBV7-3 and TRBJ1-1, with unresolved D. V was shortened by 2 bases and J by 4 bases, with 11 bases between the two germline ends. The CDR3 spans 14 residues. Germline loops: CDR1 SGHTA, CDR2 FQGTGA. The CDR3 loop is CASSLGWGATEAFF. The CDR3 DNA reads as TGTGCCAGCAGCTTAGGGTGGGGAGCCACTGAAGCTTTCTTT.

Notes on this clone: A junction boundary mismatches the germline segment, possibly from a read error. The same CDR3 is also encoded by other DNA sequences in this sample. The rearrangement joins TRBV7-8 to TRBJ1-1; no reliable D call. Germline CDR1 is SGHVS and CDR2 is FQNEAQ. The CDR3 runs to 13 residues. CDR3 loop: CANIRDDISEAFF. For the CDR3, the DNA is TGTGCCAACATCCGGGATGACATTTCTGAGGCTTTCTTT.

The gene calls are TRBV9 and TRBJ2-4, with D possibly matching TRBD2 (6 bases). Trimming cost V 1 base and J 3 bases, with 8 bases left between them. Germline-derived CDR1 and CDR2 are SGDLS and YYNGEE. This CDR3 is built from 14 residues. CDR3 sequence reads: CASSVHGGKNIQYF. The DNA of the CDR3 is TGTGCCAGCAGCGTACACGGGGGCAAAAACATTCAGTACTTC.

The CDR3, as DNA: TGTGCCATCAGTGCTTTCACAGGGGGCCCAAACCTCAATCAGCCCCAGCATTTT. This sequence encodes CAISAFTGGPNLNQPQHF. The chain recombines TRBV10-3 with TRBJ1-5, with TRBD1 identical over 9 bases. The J segment lost 3 bases and the V segment lost 4 bases, leaving 13 bases of the junction unmatched. This CDR3 is 18 amino acids long. In germline, CDR1 is ENHRY, CDR2 SYGVKD.

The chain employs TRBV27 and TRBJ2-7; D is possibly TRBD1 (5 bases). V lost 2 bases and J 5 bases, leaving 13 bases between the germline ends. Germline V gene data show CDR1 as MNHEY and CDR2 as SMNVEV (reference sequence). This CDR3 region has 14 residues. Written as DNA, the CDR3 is TGTGCCAGCAGTTTAACGCCCAGGGCCCACGAGCAGTACTTC. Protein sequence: CASSLTPRAHEQYF.

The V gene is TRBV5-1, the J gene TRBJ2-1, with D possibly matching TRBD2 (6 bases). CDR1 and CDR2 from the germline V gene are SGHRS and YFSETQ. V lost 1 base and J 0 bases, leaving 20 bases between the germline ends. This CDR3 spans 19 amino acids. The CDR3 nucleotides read TGCGCCAGCAGCTTGCGAATGGGGGGAAGAGCGGTCTCCTACAATGAGCAGTTCTTC. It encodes CASSLRMGGRAVSYNEQFF.

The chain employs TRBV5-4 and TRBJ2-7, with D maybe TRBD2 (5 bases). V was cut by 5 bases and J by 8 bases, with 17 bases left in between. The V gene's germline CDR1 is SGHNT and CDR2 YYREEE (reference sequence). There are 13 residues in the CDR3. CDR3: CASSLPPAGQQYF. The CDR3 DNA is TGTGCCAGCAGTTTGCCCCCTGCGGGCCAGCAGTACTTC.

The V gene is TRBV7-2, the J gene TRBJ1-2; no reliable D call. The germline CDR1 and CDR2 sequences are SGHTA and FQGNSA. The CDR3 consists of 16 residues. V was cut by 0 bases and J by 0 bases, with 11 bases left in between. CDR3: CASSLAHRHSNYGYTF. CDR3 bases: TGTGCCAGCAGCTTAGCGCATCGACATTCTAACTATGGCTACACCTTC.

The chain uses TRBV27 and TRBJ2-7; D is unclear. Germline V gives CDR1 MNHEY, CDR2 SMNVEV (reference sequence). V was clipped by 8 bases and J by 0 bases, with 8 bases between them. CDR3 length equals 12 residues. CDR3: CASSPPSYEQYF. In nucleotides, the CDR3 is TGTGCCAGCTCCCCTCCCTCCTACGAGCAGTACTTC.

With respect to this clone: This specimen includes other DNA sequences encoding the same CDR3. CDR3 region: CASSRPGGRSYEQYF. DNA for the CDR3: TGTGCCAGTAGCCGACCAGGGGGTAGGTCCTACGAGCAGTACTTC. J is TRBJ2-7 and V is TRBV27; 7 bases line up with TRBD1. CDR1 and CDR2 from the germline V gene are MNHEY and SMNVEV (reference sequence). The CDR3 runs to 15 residues. The V segment lost 9 bases and the J segment 1 base; nucleotides outside the gene matches: 12.

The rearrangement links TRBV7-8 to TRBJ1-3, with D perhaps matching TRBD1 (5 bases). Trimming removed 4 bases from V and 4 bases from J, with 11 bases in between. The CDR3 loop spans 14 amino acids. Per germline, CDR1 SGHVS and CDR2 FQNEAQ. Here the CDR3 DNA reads TGTGCCAGCAGCTCCCGACAGTCCGGAAACACCATATATTTT. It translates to CASSSRQSGNTIYF.

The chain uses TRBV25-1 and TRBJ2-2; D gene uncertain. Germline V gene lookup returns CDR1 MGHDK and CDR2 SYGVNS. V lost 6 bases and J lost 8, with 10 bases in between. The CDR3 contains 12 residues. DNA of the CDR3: TGTGCCAGCAGCCTCTATGTGGGGGAGCTGTTTTTT. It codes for CASSLYVGELFF. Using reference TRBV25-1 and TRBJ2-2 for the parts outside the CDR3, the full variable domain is EADIYQTPRYLVIGTGKKITLECSQTMGHDKMYWYQQDPGMELHLIHYSYGVNSTEKGDLSSESTVSRIRTEHFPLTLESARPSHTSQYLCASSLYVGELFFGEGSRLTVL.

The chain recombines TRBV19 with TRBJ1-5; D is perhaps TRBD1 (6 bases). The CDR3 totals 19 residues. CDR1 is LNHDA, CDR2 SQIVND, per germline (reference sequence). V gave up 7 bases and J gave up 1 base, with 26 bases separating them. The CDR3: CASIPGLGRGPPSNQPQHF. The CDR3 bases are TGTGCCAGTATCCCCGGTTTGGGCAGGGGTCCTCCGAGCAATCAGCCCCAGCATTTT.

The CDR3 protein is CASSFNLAGEETQYF. Here the CDR3 DNA reads TGTGCCAGCAGCTTTAACTTAGCGGGGGAAGAGACCCAGTACTTC. The chain uses TRBV7-9 and TRBJ2-5, with TRBD2 matching over 9 bases. Germline V gene sequence: CDR1 SEHNR, CDR2 FQNEAQ (reference sequence). Unmatched junction bases numbered 5, after V lost 3 bases and J lost 3 bases. The CDR3 length is 15 residues.

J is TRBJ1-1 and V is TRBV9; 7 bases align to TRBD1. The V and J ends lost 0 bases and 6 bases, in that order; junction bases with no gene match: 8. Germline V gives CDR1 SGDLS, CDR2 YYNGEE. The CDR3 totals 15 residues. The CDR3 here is CASSVGPDRVPEAFF. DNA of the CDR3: TGTGCCAGCAGCGTAGGCCCTGACAGGGTCCCTGAAGCTTTCTTT.

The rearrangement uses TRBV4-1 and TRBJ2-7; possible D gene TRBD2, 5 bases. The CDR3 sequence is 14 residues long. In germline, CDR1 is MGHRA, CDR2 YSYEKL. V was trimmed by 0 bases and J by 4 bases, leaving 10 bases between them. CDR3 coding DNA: TGCGCCAGCAGCCAAGATCACGGCGGGTACGAGCAGTACTTC. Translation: CASSQDHGGYEQYF.

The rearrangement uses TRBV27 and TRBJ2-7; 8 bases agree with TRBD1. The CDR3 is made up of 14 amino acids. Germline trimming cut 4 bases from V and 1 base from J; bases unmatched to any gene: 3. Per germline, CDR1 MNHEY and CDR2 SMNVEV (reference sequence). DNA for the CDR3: TGTGCCAGCAGTTGGGGACAGGAATCCTACGAGCAGTACTTC. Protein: CASSWGQESYEQYF.

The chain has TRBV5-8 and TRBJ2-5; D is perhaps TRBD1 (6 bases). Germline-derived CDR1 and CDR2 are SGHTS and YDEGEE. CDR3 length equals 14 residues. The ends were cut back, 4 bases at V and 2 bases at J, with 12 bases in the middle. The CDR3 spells CASSRDTGQETQYF. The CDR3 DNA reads TGTGCCAGCAGCAGGGACACAGGACAAGAGACCCAGTACTTC. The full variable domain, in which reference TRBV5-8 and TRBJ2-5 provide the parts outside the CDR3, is EAGVTQSPTHLIKTRGQQATLRCSPISGHTSVYWYQQALGLGLQFLLWYDEGEERNRGNFPPRFSGRQFPNYSSELNVNALELEDSALYLCASSRDTGQETQYFGPGTRLLVL.

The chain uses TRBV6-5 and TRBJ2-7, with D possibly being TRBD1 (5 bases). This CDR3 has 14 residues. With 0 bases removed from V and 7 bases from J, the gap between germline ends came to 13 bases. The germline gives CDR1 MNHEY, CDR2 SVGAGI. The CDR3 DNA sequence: TGTGCCAGCAGTTACTCGCTCTACTACAGGGAGCAGTACTTC. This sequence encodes CASSYSLYYREQYF.